The sequence of this T cell receptor (beta chain) was determined in a study of T cells after yellow fever vaccination. Study findings and constraints: Shared CD4/CD8 clonotypes were a small share, likely from convergent recombination.

This clonotype was seen a handful of times. Its matching antigen is unknown. Each CDR3 protein is one row after TCRdb ran MiXCR on the 5' RACE reads. This table has some 600,000 distinct CDR3 sequences, around a sixth appearing once. The germline V gene encodes CDR1 LGHNA and CDR2 YSLEER. The CDR3 is 15 amino acids. The V gene end was trimmed by 5 bases and the J gene end by 2 bases; junction bases not matched to a gene: 5. The TCR sequence derives from a man in his late teens or twenties who received the YFV17D yellow fever vaccine. The source was PBMCs, collected 5 days after the first yellow fever vaccination. The J gene is TRBJ1-5, the V gene TRBV4-3; 8 positions match TRBD1. Here the CDR3 reads CASSWGTGGNQPQHF. Here the CDR3 DNA reads TGCGCCAGCAGCTGGGGGACAGGTGGCAATCAGCCCCAGCATTTT.